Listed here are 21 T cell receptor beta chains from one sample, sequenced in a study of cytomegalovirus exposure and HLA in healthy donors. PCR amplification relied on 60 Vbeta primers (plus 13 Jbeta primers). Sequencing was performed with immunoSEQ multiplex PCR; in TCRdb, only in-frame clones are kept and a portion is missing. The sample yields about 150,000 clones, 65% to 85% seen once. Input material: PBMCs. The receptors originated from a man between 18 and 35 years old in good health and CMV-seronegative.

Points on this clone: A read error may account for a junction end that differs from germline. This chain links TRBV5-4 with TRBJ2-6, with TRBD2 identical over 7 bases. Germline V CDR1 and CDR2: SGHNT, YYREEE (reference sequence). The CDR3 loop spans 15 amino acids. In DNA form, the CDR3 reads TGTGCCAGCAGTTCCCGCGGGGGTGGGGCCAACGGCCTGACTTTC. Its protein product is CASSSRGGGANGLTF.

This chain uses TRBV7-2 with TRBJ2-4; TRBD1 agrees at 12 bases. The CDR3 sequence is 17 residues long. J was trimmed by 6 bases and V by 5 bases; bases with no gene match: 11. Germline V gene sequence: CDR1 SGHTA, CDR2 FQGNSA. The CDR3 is CASSLPGQGAVGNIQYF. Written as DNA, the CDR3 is TGTGCCAGCAGCCTCCCGGGACAGGGGGCAGTTGGAAACATTCAGTACTTC.

In DNA, the CDR3 is TGTGCCATCAGTGACATCCCCTACGAGCAGTACTTC. It codes for CAISDIPYEQYF. The chain combines TRBV10-3 with TRBJ2-7, with D uncertain. Germline CDR1 and CDR2: ENHRY and SYGVKD. The CDR3 sequence is 12 residues long. Between the trimmed V and J ends, which lost 3 bases and 2 bases, there was a span of 5 bases.

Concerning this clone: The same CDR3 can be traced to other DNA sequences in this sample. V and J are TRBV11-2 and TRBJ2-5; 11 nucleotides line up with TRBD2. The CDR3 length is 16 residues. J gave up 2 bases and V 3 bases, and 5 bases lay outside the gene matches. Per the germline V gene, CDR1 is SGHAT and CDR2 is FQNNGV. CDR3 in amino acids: CASSFMLAGGQETQYF. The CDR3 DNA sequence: TGTGCCAGCAGCTTTATGCTAGCGGGGGGACAAGAGACCCAGTACTTC.

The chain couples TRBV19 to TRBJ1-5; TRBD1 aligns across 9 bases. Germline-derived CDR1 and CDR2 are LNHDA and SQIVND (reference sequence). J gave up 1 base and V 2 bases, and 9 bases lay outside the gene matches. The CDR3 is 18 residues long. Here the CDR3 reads CASSIRGGTGLSNQPQHF. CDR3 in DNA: TGTGCCAGTAGTATAAGAGGGGGGACAGGGTTAAGCAATCAGCCCCAGCATTTT.

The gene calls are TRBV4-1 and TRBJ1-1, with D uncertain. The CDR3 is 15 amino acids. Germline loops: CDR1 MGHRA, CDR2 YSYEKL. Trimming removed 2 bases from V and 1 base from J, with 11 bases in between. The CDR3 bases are TGCGCCAGCAGCCAAATCCCTGATAGGAACACTGAAGCTTTCTTT. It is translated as CASSQIPDRNTEAFF.

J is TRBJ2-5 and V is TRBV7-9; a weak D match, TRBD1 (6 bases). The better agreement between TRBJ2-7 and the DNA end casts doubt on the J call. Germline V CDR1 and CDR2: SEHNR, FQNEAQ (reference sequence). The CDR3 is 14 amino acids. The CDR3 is CASSRTGQTYEQYF. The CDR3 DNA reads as TGTGCCAGCAGCAGAACAGGACAGACCTACGAGCAGTACTTC.

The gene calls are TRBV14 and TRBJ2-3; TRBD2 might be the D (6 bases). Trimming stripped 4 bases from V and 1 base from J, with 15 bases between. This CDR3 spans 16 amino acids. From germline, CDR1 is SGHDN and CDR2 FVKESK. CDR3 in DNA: TGTGCCAGCAGCCCCCTTGGGCGGGGCCGCACAGATACGCAGTATTTT. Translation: CASSPLGRGRTDTQYF. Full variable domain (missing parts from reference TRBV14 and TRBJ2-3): EAGVTQFPSHSVIEKGQTVTLRCDPISGHDNLYWYRRVMGKEIKFLLHFVKESKQDESGMPNNRFLAERTGGTYSTLKVQPAELEDSGVYFCASSPLGRGRTDTQYFGPGTRLTVL.

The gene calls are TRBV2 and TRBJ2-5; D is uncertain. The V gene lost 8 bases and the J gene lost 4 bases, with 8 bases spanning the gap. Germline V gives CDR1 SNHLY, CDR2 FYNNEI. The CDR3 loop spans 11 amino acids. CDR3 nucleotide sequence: TGTGCCAGCCTCACGGGAGAGACCCAGTACTTC. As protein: CASLTGETQYF.

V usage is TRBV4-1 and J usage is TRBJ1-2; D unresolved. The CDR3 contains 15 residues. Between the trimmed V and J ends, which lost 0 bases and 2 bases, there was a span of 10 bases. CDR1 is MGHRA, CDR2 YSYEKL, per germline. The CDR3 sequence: CASSQDEGRNYGYTF. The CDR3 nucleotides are TGCGCCAGCAGCCAAGATGAAGGGAGGAACTATGGCTACACCTTC.

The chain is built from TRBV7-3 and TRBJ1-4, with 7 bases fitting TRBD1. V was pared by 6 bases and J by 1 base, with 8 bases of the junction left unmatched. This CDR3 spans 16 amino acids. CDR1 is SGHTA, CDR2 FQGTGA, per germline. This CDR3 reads CASRNRGRRTNEKLFF. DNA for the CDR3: TGTGCCAGCAGGAACAGGGGACGAAGAACTAATGAAAAACTGTTTTTT. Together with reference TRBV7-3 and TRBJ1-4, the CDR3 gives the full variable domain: GAGVSQTPSNKVTEKGKYVELRCDPISGHTALYWYRQSLGQGPEFLIYFQGTGAADDSGLPNDRFFAVRPEGSVSTLKIQRTERGDSAVYLCASRNRGRRTNEKLFFGSGTQLSVL.

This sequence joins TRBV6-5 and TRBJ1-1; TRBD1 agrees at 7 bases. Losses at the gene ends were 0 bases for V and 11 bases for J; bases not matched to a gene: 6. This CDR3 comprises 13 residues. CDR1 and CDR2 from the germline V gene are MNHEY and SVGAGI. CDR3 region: CASSYSAGGMAFF. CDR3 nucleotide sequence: TGTGCCAGCAGTTACTCGGCAGGGGGGATGGCTTTCTTT.

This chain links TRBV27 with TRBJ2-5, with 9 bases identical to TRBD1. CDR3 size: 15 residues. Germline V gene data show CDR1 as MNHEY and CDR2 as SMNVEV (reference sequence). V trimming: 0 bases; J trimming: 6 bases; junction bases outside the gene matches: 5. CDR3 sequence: CASSLSGTGSKTQYF. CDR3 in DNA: TGTGCCAGCAGTTTATCGGGGACAGGGTCAAAGACCCAGTACTTC.

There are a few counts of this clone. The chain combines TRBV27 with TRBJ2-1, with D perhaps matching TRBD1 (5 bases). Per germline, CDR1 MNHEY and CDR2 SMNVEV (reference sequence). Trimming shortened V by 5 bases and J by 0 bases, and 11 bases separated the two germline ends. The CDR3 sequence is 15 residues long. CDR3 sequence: CASSPRRDSYNEQFF. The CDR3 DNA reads TGTGCCAGCAGTCCCCGCAGGGACTCCTACAATGAGCAGTTCTTC.

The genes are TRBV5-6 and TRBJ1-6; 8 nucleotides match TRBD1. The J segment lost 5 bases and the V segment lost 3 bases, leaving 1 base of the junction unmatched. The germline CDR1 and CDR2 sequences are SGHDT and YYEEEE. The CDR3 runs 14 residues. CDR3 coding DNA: TGTGCCAGCAGCTGGACAGGGAATAATTCACCCCTCCACTTT. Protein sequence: CASSWTGNNSPLHF.

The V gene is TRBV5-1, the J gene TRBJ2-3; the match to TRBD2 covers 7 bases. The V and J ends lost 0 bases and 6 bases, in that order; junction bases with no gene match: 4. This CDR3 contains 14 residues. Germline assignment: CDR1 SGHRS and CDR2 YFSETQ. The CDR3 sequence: CASSLDSGGDTQYF. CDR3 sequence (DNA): TGCGCCAGCAGCTTGGATTCGGGAGGCGATACGCAGTATTTT. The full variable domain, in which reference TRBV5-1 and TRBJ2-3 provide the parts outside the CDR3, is KAGVTQTPRYLIKTRGQQVTLSCSPISGHRSVSWYQQTPGQGLQFLFEYFSETQRNKGNFPGRFSGRQFSNSRSEMNVSTLELGDSALYLCASSLDSGGDTQYFGPGTRLTVL.

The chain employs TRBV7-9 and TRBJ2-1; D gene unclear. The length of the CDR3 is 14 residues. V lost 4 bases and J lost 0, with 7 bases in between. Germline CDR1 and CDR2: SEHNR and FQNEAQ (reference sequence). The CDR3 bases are TGTGCCAGCAGCTCTGTAGCCTCCTACAATGAGCAGTTCTTC. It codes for CASSSVASYNEQFF.

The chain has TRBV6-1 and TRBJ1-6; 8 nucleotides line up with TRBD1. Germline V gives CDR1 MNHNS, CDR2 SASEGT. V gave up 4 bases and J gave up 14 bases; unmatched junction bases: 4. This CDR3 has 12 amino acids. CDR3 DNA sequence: TGTGCCAGCAGTGGGACAGGGCCCTCCCTCCACTTT. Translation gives CASSGTGPSLHF.

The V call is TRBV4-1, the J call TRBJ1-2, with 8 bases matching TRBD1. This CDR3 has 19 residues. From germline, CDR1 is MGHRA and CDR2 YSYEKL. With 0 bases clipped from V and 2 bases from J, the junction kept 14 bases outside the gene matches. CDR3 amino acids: CASSQDLTAGGFGNYGYTF. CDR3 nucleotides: TGCGCCAGCAGCCAAGATCTCACGGCAGGGGGCTTTGGGAACTATGGCTACACCTTC.

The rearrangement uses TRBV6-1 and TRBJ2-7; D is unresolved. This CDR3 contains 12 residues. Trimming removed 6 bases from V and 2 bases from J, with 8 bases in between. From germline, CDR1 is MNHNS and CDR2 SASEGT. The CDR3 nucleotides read TGTGCCAGCAGCTATTCCGCCTACGAGCAGTACTTC. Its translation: CASSYSAYEQYF.

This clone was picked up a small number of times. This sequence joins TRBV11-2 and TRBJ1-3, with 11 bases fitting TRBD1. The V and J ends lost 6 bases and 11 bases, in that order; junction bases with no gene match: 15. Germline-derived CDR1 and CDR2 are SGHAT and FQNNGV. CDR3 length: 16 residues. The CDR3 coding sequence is TGTGCCAGCAGTTGGGACAGGGGGTCTTCGCTTCGCGCCATATATTTT. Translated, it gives CASSWDRGSSLRAIYF.